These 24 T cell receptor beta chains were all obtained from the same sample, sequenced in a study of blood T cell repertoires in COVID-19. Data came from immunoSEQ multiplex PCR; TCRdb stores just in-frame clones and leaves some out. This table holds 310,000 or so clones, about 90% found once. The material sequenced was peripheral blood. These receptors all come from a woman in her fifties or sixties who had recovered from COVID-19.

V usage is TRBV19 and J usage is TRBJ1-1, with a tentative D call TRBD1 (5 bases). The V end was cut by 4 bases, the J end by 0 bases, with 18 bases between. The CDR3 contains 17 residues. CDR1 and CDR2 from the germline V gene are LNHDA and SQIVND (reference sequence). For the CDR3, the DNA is TGTGCCAGTAGTAGAGGAACAGGCCCCGTAATGAACACTGAAGCTTTCTTT. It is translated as CASSRGTGPVMNTEAFF.

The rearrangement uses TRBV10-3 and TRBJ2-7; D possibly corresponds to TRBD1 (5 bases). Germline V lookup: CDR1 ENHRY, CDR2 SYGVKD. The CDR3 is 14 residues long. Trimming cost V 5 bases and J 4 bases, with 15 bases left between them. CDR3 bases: TGTGCCATCAGTTTGGACATCCCCTCGTACGAGCAGTACTTC. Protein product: CAISLDIPSYEQYF.

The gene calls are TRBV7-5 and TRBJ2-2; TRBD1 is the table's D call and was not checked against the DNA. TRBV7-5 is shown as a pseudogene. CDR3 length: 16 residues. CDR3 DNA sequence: TGTGCCAGAAGCTGCACGGGACAGGGTCCCACCGGGGAGCTGTTTTTT. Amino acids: CARSCTGQGPTGELFF.

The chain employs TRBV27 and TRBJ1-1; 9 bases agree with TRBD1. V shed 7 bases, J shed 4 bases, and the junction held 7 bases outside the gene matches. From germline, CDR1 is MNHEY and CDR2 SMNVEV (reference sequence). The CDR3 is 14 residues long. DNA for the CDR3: TGTGCCAGCAACCCGGGACAGGGCGGCACTGAAGCTTTCTTT. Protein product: CASNPGQGGTEAFF.

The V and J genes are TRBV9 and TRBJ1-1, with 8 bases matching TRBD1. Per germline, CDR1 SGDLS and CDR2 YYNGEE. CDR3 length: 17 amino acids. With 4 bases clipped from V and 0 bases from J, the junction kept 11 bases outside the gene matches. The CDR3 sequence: CASSHRTGSGLNTEAFF. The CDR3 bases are TGTGCCAGCAGCCACCGGACAGGGTCGGGTTTGAACACTGAAGCTTTCTTT.

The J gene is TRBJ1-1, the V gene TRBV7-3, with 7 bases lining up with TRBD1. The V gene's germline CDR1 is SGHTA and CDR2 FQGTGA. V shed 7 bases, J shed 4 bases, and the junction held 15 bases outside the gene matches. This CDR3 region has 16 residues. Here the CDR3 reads CASISPLQGPVTEAFF. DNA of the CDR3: TGTGCCAGCATCTCCCCTTTACAGGGGCCGGTCACTGAAGCTTTCTTT. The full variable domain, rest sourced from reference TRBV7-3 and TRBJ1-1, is GAGVSQTPSNKVTEKGKYVELRCDPISGHTALYWYRQSLGQGPEFLIYFQGTGAADDSGLPNDRFFAVRPEGSVSTLKIQRTERGDSAVYLCASISPLQGPVTEAFFGQGTRLTVV.

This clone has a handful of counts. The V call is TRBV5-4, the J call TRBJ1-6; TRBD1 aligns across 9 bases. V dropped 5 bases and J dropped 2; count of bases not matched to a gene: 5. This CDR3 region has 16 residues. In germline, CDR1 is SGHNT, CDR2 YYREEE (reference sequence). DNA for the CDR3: TGTGCCAGCAGGGAACAGGGGGCCCCCTATAATTCACCCCTCCACTTT. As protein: CASREQGAPYNSPLHF.

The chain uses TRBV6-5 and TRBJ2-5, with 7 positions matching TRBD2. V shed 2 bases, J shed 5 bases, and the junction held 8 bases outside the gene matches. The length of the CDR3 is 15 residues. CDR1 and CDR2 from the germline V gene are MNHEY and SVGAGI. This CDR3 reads CASSYRSGEGETQYF. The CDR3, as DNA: TGTGCCAGCAGTTACAGAAGCGGGGAGGGGGAGACCCAGTACTTC.

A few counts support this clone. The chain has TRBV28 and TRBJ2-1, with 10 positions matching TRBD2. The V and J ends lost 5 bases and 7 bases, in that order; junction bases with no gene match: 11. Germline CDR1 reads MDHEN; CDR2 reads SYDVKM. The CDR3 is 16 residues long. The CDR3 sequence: CASSPSGSRAQNEQFF. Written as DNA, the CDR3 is TGTGCCAGCAGTCCTAGCGGGAGTAGGGCACAGAATGAGCAGTTCTTC.

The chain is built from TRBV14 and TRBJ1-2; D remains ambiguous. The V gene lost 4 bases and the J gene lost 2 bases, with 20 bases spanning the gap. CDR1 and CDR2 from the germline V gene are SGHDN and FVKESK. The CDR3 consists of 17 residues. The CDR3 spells CASSPPEVRGWNYGYTF. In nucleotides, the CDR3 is TGTGCCAGCAGCCCCCCCGAGGTTCGGGGATGGAACTATGGCTACACCTTC.

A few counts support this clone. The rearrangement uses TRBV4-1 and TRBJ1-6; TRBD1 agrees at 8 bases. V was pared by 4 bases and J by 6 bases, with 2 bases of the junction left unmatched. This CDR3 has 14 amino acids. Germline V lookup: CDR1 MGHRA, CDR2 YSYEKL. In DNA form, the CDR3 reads TGCGCCAGCAGCCGAGGACAGGGTAATTCACCCCTCCACTTT. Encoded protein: CASSRGQGNSPLHF.

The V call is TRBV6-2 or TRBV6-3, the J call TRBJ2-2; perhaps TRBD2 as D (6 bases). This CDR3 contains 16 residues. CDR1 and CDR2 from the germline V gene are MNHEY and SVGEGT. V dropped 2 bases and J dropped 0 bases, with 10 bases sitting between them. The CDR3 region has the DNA TGTGCCAGCAGTTACGTCGGGGGAGCGAACACCGGGGAGCTGTTTTTT. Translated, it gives CASSYVGGANTGELFF.

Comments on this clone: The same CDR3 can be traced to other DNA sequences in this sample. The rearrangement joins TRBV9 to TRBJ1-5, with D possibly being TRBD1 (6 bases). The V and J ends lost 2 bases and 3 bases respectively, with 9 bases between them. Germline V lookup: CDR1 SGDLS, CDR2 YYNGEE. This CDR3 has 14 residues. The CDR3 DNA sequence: TGTGCCAGCAGCGTGGGGGACACCAATCAGCCCCAGCATTTT. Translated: CASSVGDTNQPQHF. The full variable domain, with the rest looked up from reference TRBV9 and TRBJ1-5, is DSGVTQTPKHLITATGQRVTLRCSPRSGDLSVYWYQQSLDQGLQFLIQYYNGEERAKGNILERFSAQQFPDLHSELNLSSLELGDSALYFCASSVGDTNQPQHFGDGTRLSIL.

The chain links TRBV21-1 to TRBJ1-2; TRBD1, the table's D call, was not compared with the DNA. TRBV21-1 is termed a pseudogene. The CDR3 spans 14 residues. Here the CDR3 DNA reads TGTGCCAGCAGCAAATTAGCAGGGGGCTATGGCTACACCTTC. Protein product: CASSKLAGGYGYTF.

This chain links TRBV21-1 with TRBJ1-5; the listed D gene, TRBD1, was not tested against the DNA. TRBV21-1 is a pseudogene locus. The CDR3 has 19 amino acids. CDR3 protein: CASSAHRVREKNSNQPQHF. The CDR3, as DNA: TGTGCCAGCAGCGCCCACAGGGTTCGGGAAAAAAATAGCAATCAGCCCCAGCATTTT.

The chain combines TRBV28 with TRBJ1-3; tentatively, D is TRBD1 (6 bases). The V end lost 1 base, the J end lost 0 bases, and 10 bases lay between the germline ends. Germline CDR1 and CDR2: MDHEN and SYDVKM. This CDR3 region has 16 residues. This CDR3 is CASSLFGGPSGNTIYF. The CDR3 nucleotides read TGTGCCAGCAGTTTATTTGGGGGCCCCTCTGGAAACACCATATATTTT.

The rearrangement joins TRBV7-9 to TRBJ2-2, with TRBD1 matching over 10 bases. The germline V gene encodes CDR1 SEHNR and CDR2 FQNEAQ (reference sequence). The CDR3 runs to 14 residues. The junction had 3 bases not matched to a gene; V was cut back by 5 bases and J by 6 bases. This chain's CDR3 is CASSTGTGAGELFF. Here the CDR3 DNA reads TGTGCCAGCAGCACCGGGACAGGGGCCGGGGAGCTGTTTTTT.

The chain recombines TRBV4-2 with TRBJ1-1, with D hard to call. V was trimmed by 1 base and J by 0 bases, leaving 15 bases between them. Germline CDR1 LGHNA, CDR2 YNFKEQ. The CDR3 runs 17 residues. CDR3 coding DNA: TGTGCCAGCAGCCAAGGTGGGGAGTGGAGAATGAACACTGAAGCTTTCTTT. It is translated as CASSQGGEWRMNTEAFF.

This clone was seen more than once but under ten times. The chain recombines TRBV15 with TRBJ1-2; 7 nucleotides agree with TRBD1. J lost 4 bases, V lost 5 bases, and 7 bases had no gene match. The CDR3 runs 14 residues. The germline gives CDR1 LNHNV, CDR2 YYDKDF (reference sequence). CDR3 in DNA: TGTGCCACCAGCCGTCGACAGGGTGGCTATGGCTACACCTTC. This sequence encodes CATSRRQGGYGYTF.

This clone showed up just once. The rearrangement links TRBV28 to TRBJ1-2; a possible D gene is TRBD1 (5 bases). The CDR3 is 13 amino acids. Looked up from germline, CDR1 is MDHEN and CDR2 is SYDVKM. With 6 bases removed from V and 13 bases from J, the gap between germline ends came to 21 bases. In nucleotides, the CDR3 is TGTGCCAGCAGAAGGAGGGACCCCACTATGGGCACCTTC. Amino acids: CASRRRDPTMGTF.

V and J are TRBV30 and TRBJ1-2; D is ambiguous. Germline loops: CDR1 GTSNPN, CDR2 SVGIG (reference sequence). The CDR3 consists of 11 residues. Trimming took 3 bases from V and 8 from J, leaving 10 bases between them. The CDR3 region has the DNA TGTGCCTGGAGCGCCTCGGGGGGCTACACCTTC. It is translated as CAWSASGGYTF.

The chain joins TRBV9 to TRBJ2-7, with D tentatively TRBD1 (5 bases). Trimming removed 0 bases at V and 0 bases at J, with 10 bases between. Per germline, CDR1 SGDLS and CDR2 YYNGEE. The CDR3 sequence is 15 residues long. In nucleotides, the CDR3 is TGTGCCAGCAGCGTAGGACAGAAATCCTCCTACGAGCAGTACTTC. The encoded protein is CASSVGQKSSYEQYF.

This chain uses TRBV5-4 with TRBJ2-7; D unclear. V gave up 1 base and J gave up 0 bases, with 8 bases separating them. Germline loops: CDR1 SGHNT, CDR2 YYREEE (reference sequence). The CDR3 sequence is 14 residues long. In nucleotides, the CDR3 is TGTGCCAGCAGCTTGACGGCTAGCTCCTACGAGCAGTACTTC. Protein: CASSLTASSYEQYF.

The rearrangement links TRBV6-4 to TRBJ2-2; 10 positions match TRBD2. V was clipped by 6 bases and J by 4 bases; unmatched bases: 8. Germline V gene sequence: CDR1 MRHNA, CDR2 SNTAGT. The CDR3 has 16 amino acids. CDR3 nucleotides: TGTGCCAGCAGCGAAGCTAGCGGGGGACTCACCGGGGAGCTGTTTTTT. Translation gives CASSEASGGLTGELFF.